This T cell receptor beta chain was identified during a study of cytomegalovirus exposure and HLA in healthy donors listed by TCRdb under 2017. With respect to the entire study: An earlier analysis of 550 to 700 of the donors reported approximately 290 Gb of sequence data and some 120 million unique TCR beta sequences from approximately 180 million T cells. The study used immunosequencing to profile the T cell repertoires of hundreds of subjects and linked those repertoires to cytomegalovirus serostatus. Roughly 300 gigabases of sequencing data and tens of millions of unique TCR sequences were included in an early release covering 550 to 800 HLA-typed donors. A later genetic analysis took genome-wide SNP genotypes for 398 of the 666 donors and used that subset as a discovery cohort. The genetic ancestry cluster associated with self-reported Caucasian donors included around 76% of the approximately 430 genotyped donors. The aim of the study was to test whether cataloging public T cell receptors could identify signatures of past pathogen exposure. Besides the first cohort of more than 650 subjects, a separate validation cohort made up of 90 to 150 different subjects was used. A later analysis re-analyzed previously published TCR beta repertoires from approximately 700 donors and added high-resolution HLA genotyping to study TCR occurrence patterns. All discovery cohort repertoires had been generated using a single sequencing platform. Across 398 genotyped donors of the cohort, an average of approximately 240,000 unique TCR beta nucleotide sequences per donor were sequenced, and roughly a sixth of those sequences were non-productive. About 5 DR-DQ haplotypes were handled as single units for association and clustering, since linkage in the cohort was strong. To predict cytomegalovirus infection status, the study brought together high-throughput TCR immunosequencing, statistical association of individual TCRs with disease status, and machine learning. Alongside the repertoire data, information on donor age, sex, ethnicity and CMV serostatus was compiled. The later analysis used no new phenotypic data to find candidate immune exposures, relying instead on TCR beta sequences and their occurrence across donors. Typing coverage differed by locus: A, B, C, DRB1 and DQB1 were typed in roughly 620-630 donors, DQA1 in about 560, DPA1 in some 610, and DPB1 in around 440. An earlier analysis of 587 of the donors used high-throughput TCR beta sequencing to judge whether each TCR beta V gene segment behaved as functional or pseudogenic. Class I and class II HLA loci were covered by the typing at four-digit resolution. General findings and caveats noted by the study authors: An earlier analysis of approximately 530 of the donors showed that most TCR beta V segments appeared in productive rearrangements either about 90% or about 30% of the time, which broadly matched IMGT annotations. The study listed 164 TCR beta chains as associated with cytomegalovirus. Because HLA typing was unavailable for some donors at each locus, only the typed subset was used in association tests. Correlated functional status among segregating V segments might be attributable to linkage disequilibrium, but an unknown experimental factor could not be ruled out. In both the original and validation cohorts, the classifier was reported to diagnose cytomegalovirus status with high specificity and sensitivity. Most CMV-associated TCR beta chains appeared to be HLA-restricted in a later analysis, and the HLA associations seemed to be driven largely by CMV exposure. In a later genetic analysis, fewer N-insertions in productive TCRs were reported among donors in an Asian-associated ancestry cluster than the roughly 700-donor mean. It was suggested by the authors that the approach could potentially be generalized to other disease states and immunological phenotypes. In a later analysis, about 16,000 TCR beta sequences were associated with specific HLA alleles at a false discovery rate of 0.05. A further reported finding was that TCR beta sequences accurately predicted the HLA-A and HLA-B alleles for most subjects in the first cohort. Most TCR sequences were observed very rarely across donors, whereas some public TCRs were present in many individuals. Only TCR beta chains were sequenced in this cohort, and the absence of alpha or paired-chain data limited detectable features. Some IMGT-functional V segments, including TRBV6-2 and TRBV6-3, could not be distinguished by the 87-base-pair reads and were therefore excluded. A few of the identified cytomegalovirus-associated TCR beta chains were confirmed in vitro to be specific for cytomegalovirus antigens. Over 15 rarely observed V segments, including chromosome 9 orphons, were excluded from the earlier analysis of some 590 of the donors because counts were too low. When HLA alleles, especially DR and DQ, strongly co-occurred, attributing TCR associations to individual alleles was difficult. Presence/absence analyses assumed roughly uniform sequencing depth across donors, an assumption that may not hold. A later analysis found that TCR association rates varied across HLA loci, with DRB1 alleles showing the most associated TCRs and HLA-C alleles the fewest. CMV serostatus was the only immune exposure information available for the cohort. An association between a missense DCLRE1C variant and V-gene and J-gene trimming of TCR beta chains was found in a later genetic analysis and replicated in an independent cohort. A group of highly shared sequence variants was considered likely to be a technical artifact of the sequencing pipeline. Compared with equally common non-associated chains, HLA-associated TCR beta chains in a later analysis were more clonally expanded and had lower generation probabilities. A later analysis reported that several top co-occurrence clusters appeared linked to parvovirus B19, influenza, CMV and Epstein-Barr virus.

The cohort comprised some 730 healthy bone marrow donors. At the time of sampling, all cohort members were nominally healthy, though unrecorded immune exposures were likely present. The donor tested CMV seropositive, placing the donor among the 310 or so seropositive members of the cohort. Every donor gave a peripheral blood sample, and the peripheral blood mononuclear cells from that sample were used for TCR beta sequencing. The Qiagen DNeasy Blood Extraction Kit was used to extract genomic DNA from the blood cell samples. This clone was seen only once. Its target antigen remains unknown. Base qualities are not recorded, but no much larger clone differs from it by a single base. The CDR3 numbers 15 residues from cysteine through phenylalanine. CDR3 DNA only is kept here, 45 bases in frame from base 1. CDR1 is given as MNHNS and CDR2 as SASEGT, both from the germline V gene. Cut back by 3 bases and 0 bases, the V and J ends lie 9 bases apart.

The library was built by means of the immunoSEQ multiplex PCR assay. For the multiplex PCR, a mixture combining 60 forward primers for TCR Vbeta segments and 13 reverse primers for TCR Jbeta segments was used. The CDR3 region of rearranged TCR beta genes was amplified from genomic DNA with a multiplex PCR assay. Amplified TCR beta libraries were sequenced as 87-base-pair reads on the Illumina HiSeq System. The authors' analysis ran thus. A later analysis tallied roughly 80 million unique TCR beta chains across the 660 or so repertoires, and about 10 million of those chains were shared by two or more donors. Raw reads were error-corrected and collapsed into unique sequences by a nearest-neighbor algorithm in which closely related sequences were merged to remove PCR and sequencing errors. CDR3 sequences were aligned to IMGT reference sequences to assign V, D and J gene segments. For a sequence to be retained, at least a six-nucleotide match to both a V gene segment and a J gene segment was required. A rearrangement was called productive if the CDR3 had no stop codons and remained in frame with V and J, and every other rearrangement was called non-productive. CDR3 was defined according to IMGT convention as the region running from the second conserved V-encoded cysteine to the conserved J-encoded phenylalanine. Sequences without an unambiguous match to a single V gene segment were excluded from the earlier analysis of several hundred of the donors. An earlier analysis of over 450 of the donors classified V segments as functional when productive rearrangements were above 56.7% and as segregating when the standard deviation between donors was above 5%. A statistical classification framework was built for diagnosing cytomegalovirus status from the catalog of TCR beta chain sequences. V and J gene assignment, in a later analysis, came from comparing TCR nucleotide sequences with IMGT/GENE-DB human TR gene sequences. A later analysis assigned CDR3 sequences and most-parsimonious VDJ recombination scenarios with the TCRdist pipeline. A later analysis defined each TCR beta chain by its CDR3 amino acid sequence plus V-gene family, and excluded reads lacking a unique V-gene family. To address suspected cross-contamination and a sequencing artifact, a later analysis removed 592 highly shared, low-generation-probability nucleotide sequences. In a later analysis, a clonal expansion index was calculated for each public chain from normalized within-repertoire ranks of inferred template counts. In a later analysis, generation probabilities were computed using a VDJ recombination model fitted to out-of-frame rearrangements, and the results were checked against IGoR. In a later analysis, TCR-TCR, TCR-HLA and TCR-CMV co-occurrence was scored with hypergeometric tests, and a repertoire-size bias correction was applied to TCR pairs. To estimate false discovery rates, a later analysis permuted the HLA or CMV assignments 20 times. In a later analysis, co-occurring TCRs were grouped with DBSCAN, and TCRdist sequence similarity was added when clustering was performed within HLA-allele-positive subsets. Repertoires with fewer than 30,000 or more than 120,000 public chains, plus five repertoires with anomalous nucleotide sharing, were excluded from co-occurrence clustering. What TCRdb holds here is the immuneACCESS table cut down to in-frame rearrangements. Part of the clones is not present; checked against another copy, under half of the missing clones reflect an unresolved V gene, and the others are unexplained. The D gene and trimming were derived from the DNA, and the V and J assignments and clone size from that table. The sample table records 95,000 to 150,000 clones; 60% to 85% of these occur just once. Less than 3.5% of the sample is held by the ten biggest clonotypes.

What was sequenced was PBMCs. Recombination linked TRBV6-1 to TRBJ2-4; the D gene cannot be resolved reliably. The TCR comes from a woman aged 40 to 49 in good health and CMV-seropositive. The DNA sequence reads TGTGCCAGCAGTGACACGGGTCTAGCCAAAAACATTCAGTACTTC. This gives the protein CASSDTGLAKNIQYF.